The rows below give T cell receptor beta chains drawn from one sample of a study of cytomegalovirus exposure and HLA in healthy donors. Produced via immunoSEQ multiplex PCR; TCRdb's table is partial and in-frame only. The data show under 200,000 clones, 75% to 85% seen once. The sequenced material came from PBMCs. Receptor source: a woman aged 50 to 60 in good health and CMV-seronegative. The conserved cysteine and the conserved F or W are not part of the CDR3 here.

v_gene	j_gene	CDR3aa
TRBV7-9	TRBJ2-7	SSSSDLAGGPVQY
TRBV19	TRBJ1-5	ACRGNRGRYNQPQH
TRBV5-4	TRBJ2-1	ASSFGQGGYNEQF
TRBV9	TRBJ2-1	ASSVEGQESSYNEQF
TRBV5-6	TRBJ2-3	ASSLARDRVDTQY
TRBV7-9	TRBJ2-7	ASSPPTGGRYEQY
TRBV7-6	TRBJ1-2	ASSNLGGTYGYT
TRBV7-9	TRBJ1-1	ASSLKVTGTEAF
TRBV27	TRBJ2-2	ASSLSTVYGELF
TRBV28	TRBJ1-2	ASSPDSVYGYT
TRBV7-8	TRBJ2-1	ASSLEAGTGEF
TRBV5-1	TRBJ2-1	ASSLGTSGISYNEQF
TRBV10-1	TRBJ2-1	ASRLAGDPNNEQF
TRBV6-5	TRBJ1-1	ASSYWTGASGTEAF
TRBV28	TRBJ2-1	ASSSSDSLGNEQF
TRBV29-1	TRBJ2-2	SVRDRANTGELF
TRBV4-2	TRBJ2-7	ASSQAPRGEQY
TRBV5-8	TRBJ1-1	ASSRGQTVGAEAF
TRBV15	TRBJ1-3	ATSRGGQPGSGNTIY
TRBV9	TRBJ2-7	ASSVDGDEQY
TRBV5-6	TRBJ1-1	ASSPNGQGGAGAEAF
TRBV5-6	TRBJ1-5	ASSLAGPNQPQH
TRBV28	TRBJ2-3	ASSLSRSTDTQY
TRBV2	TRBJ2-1	ASSEAELARDEQF
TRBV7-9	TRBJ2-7	ASSLPGTLLVY
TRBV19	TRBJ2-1	ATHPSGPYNEQF
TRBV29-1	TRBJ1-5	SVETGATNQPQH
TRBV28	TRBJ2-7	ASSPQDAVFPYEQY